What follows are 20 T cell receptor beta chains derived from one specimen sequenced in a study of shared clonotypes between healthy human individuals. Profiling relied on immunoSEQ multiplex PCR, and the TCRdb table lists in-frame clones only, not all of them. The sample carries about 2.4 million clones, over 85% recorded once. Material for sequencing was naive CD4+ T cells from PBMCs. Stated subset: CD45RA+ positively selected. These receptors originate from a man aged 18 to 30 in good health. Some clones in this sample may be carry-over from other donors' samples.

The chain carries TRBV11-3 and TRBJ2-5, with 7 bases that match TRBD2. The CDR3 loop spans 13 amino acids. The germline V gene encodes CDR1 SGHNT and CDR2 YENEEA. Trimming took 5 bases from V and 2 from J; bases not matched to a gene: 2. The CDR3 spells CASSRGDQETQYF. CDR3 coding DNA: TGTGCCAGCAGCCGGGGGGATCAAGAGACCCAGTACTTC.

This clone came up once. This rearrangement joins TRBV7-2 to TRBJ2-1; 10 nucleotides match TRBD1. Germline-derived CDR1 and CDR2 are SGHTA and FQGNSA. This CDR3 is 15 amino acids long. V lost 3 bases to trimming and J lost 9 bases; unmatched junction nucleotides: 8. CDR3 protein: CASSLTGGFYPEQFF. CDR3 bases: TGTGCCAGCAGCTTGACAGGGGGCTTTTACCCTGAGCAGTTCTTC.

The chain uses TRBV4-1 and TRBJ1-5; no clear D gene. V lost 4 bases and J lost 11, with 15 bases in between. Germline CDR1 is MGHRA and CDR2 is YSYEKL. This CDR3 spans 13 amino acids. As DNA, the CDR3 is TGCGCCAGCAGCCTAGGGCCCTTAACGGCCCAGCATTTT. This encodes CASSLGPLTAQHF.

The chain joins TRBV15 to TRBJ2-2, with a possible D match to TRBD2 (7 bases). The CDR3 covers 16 residues. The V end was cut by 4 bases, the J end by 0 bases, with 12 bases between. The germline V gene encodes CDR1 LNHNV and CDR2 YYDKDF (reference sequence). CDR3 residues: CATSKGGRPNTGELFF. CDR3 DNA: TGTGCCACCAGCAAGGGGGGGAGGCCGAACACCGGGGAGCTGTTTTTT.

This sequence joins TRBV29-1 and TRBJ2-7; D not certain. This CDR3 contains 13 residues. Trimming cost V 4 bases and J 3 bases, with 13 bases left between them. Germline-derived CDR1 and CDR2 are SQVTM and ANQGSEA. The CDR3 reads CSVAGHNIYEQYF. As DNA, the CDR3 is TGCAGCGTTGCTGGCCACAACATCTACGAGCAGTACTTC.

The V gene is TRBV4-3, the J gene TRBJ1-1; tentatively, D is TRBD1 (5 bases). CDR3 length: 15 amino acids. Germline V gene sequence: CDR1 LGHNA, CDR2 YSLEER. Trimming removed 2 bases at V and 1 base at J, with 11 bases between. CDR3 residues: CASSQYYTGNTEAFF. The CDR3 DNA reads TGCGCCAGCAGCCAATATTACACAGGGAACACTGAAGCTTTCTTT.

The chain employs TRBV28 and TRBJ1-3; no reliable D call. Trimming removed 6 bases from V and 0 bases from J, with 15 bases in between. Germline CDR1 MDHEN, CDR2 SYDVKM. The CDR3 sequence is 16 residues long. Here the CDR3 reads CASSTLFGSSGNTIYF. In DNA form, the CDR3 reads TGTGCCAGCAGCACCCTTTTCGGGAGCTCTGGAAACACCATATATTTT.

This CDR3 reads CASSLPDRGLGNTEAFF. CDR3 nucleotide sequence: TGTGCCAGCAGTTTACCGGACAGGGGTTTAGGGAACACTGAAGCTTTCTTT. The J gene is TRBJ1-1, the V gene TRBV28, with 9 bases that match TRBD1. With 2 bases clipped from V and 1 base from J, the junction kept 8 bases outside the gene matches. The CDR3 has 17 residues. In germline, CDR1 is MDHEN, CDR2 SYDVKM.

The chain carries TRBV10-3 and TRBJ2-4, with a tentative D call TRBD1 (6 bases). Trimming removed 4 bases at V and 6 bases at J, with 19 bases between. The CDR3 is made up of 16 amino acids. Germline V gene lookup returns CDR1 ENHRY and CDR2 SYGVKD. CDR3 protein: CAISGGLANSGNIQYF. The CDR3, as DNA: TGTGCCATCAGTGGGGGGCTAGCCAACTCGGGAAACATTCAGTACTTC.

The chain recombines TRBV11-2 with TRBJ2-4; D is perhaps TRBD2 (7 bases). Germline V lookup: CDR1 SGHAT, CDR2 FQNNGV. The CDR3 totals 13 residues. Trimming removed 5 bases from V and 15 bases from J, with 20 bases in between. CDR3 sequence: CASSPGAGATPYF. The CDR3 DNA reads TGTGCCAGCAGCCCGGGGGCGGGAGCAACCCCGTACTTC.

This chain connects TRBV4-1 to TRBJ2-5, with unresolved D. The V end was cut by 1 base, the J end by 4 bases, with 10 bases between. The CDR3 runs to 14 residues. Germline values: CDR1 MGHRA, CDR2 YSYEKL. CDR3 residues: CASSQVTIGETQYF. The DNA of the CDR3 is TGCGCCAGCAGCCAAGTAACTATTGGAGAGACCCAGTACTTC.

V gene TRBV6-6 combines with J gene TRBJ1-2, with 7 bases that match TRBD1. V trimming: 6 bases; J trimming: 0 bases; junction bases outside the gene matches: 1. The CDR3 totals 13 residues. CDR1 is MNHNY, CDR2 SVGAGI, per germline (reference sequence). The CDR3 spells CASRGTANYGYTF. CDR3 sequence (DNA): TGTGCCAGCAGAGGGACAGCTAACTATGGCTACACCTTC.

The rearrangement uses TRBV10-1 and TRBJ1-2, with unresolved D. The ends were cut back, 2 bases at V and 8 bases at J, with 12 bases in the middle. The CDR3 contains 13 residues. Germline lookup yields CDR1 WNHNN and CDR2 SYGVQD (reference sequence). The CDR3 is CASSETLEGGYTF. As DNA, the CDR3 is TGCGCCAGCAGTGAGACTTTGGAGGGAGGCTACACCTTC.

On this clone: This same CDR3 is encoded by further DNA sequences in the sample. V gene TRBV5-1 combines with J gene TRBJ1-3, with D perhaps matching TRBD1 (6 bases). V was clipped by 0 bases and J by 4 bases, with 8 bases between them. Per germline, CDR1 SGHRS and CDR2 YFSETQ. There are 14 residues in the CDR3. The CDR3 DNA is TGCGCCAGCAGCTTGGCAGGGGAGGGAAACACCATATATTTT. Translation gives CASSLAGEGNTIYF.

In this sample, this clone turned up a few times. Other DNA sequences from this sample encode an identical CDR3 as well. The chain uses TRBV5-1 and TRBJ2-5; no clear D. This CDR3 is 11 amino acids long. V was pared by 1 base and J by 2 bases, with 0 bases between. Per germline, CDR1 SGHRS and CDR2 YFSETQ. In nucleotides, the CDR3 is TGCGCCAGCAGCTTGCAAGAGACCCAGTACTTC. It codes for CASSLQETQYF.

This clone was observed a single time. The V gene is TRBV5-1, the J gene TRBJ2-2; D remains ambiguous. V shed 1 base and J shed 1 base, with 17 bases lying between them. Germline CDR1 and CDR2: SGHRS and YFSETQ. The CDR3 contains 18 residues. DNA for the CDR3: TGCGCCAGCAGCTTGAGAAGAGCGAGCAGTAGGAACACCGGGGAGCTGTTTTTT. The encoded protein is CASSLRRASSRNTGELFF.

V is TRBV10-1 and J is TRBJ2-1, with TRBD2 matching 9 bases. The J segment lost 4 bases and the V segment lost 2 bases, leaving 9 bases of the junction unmatched. This CDR3 contains 17 residues. CDR1 is WNHNN, CDR2 SYGVQD, per germline (reference sequence). This chain's CDR3 is CASSETIASGKYNEQFF. In nucleotides, the CDR3 is TGCGCCAGCAGTGAGACTATCGCTAGCGGGAAGTACAATGAGCAGTTCTTC.

V and J are TRBV5-1 and TRBJ2-7, with D perhaps given as TRBD1 or TRBD2 (6 bases each). V was cut by 0 bases and J by 0 bases, with 16 bases left in between. Looked up from germline, CDR1 is SGHRS and CDR2 is YFSETQ. This CDR3 has 17 residues. The CDR3 DNA reads TGCGCCAGCAGCTTGGCCGGGCGAGGGGGGTTCTCCTACGAGCAGTACTTC. This gives the protein CASSLAGRGGFSYEQYF.

This chain uses TRBV6-5 with TRBJ1-2; D unresolved. Germline assignment: CDR1 MNHEY and CDR2 SVGAGI. The CDR3 is made up of 15 amino acids. The V gene lost 7 bases and the J gene lost 0 bases, with 15 bases spanning the gap. Here the CDR3 reads CASNSSPGANYGYTF. The DNA for the CDR3 is TGTGCCAGCAACTCATCCCCCGGAGCTAACTATGGCTACACCTTC.

With respect to this clone: The same CDR3 arises from other DNA sequences in this sample as well. The gene calls are TRBV18 and TRBJ1-1; TRBD1 matches at 7 bases. The CDR3 contains 12 residues. CDR1 is KGHSH, CDR2 LQKENI, per germline. V was pared by 3 bases and J by 7 bases, with 2 bases of the junction left unmatched. CDR3 in DNA: TGTGCCAGCTCACCTAGACAGGGTGAAGCTTTCTTT. Translating gives CASSPRQGEAFF.